This is a list of T cell receptor beta chains from one sample in a study of T-cell memory formation after mild COVID-19. Each CDR3 protein is one row after TCRdb ran MiXCR on the 5' RACE reads. The sample shows approximately 350,000 distinct CDR3 sequences, 13% of them seen only once. Sequencing used PBMCs or a T cell subset sorted from them (not recorded which). The receptors originated from a man aged 18-30 years who had mild COVID-19 (a few samples of this study predate the infection). Cell type and time point are not known. The CDR3 runs from the conserved cysteine through the conserved F or W. D genes are given only for firm matches. Not every row has a clone size; where given, it reads once, few, many or a size class.

j_gene	abundance	d_gene	v_gene	CDR3aa	CDR3nt
TRBJ2-3	few	-	TRBV5-1	CASIDETAGTDTQYF	TGCGCCAGCATTGACGAGACGGCTGGCACAGATACGCAGTATTTT
TRBJ1-5	-	-	TRBV28	CASSLSSFGNQPQHF	TGTGCCAGCAGTTTGTCCAGTTTCGGCAATCAGCCCCAGCATTTT
TRBJ1-1	-	-	TRBV5-6	CASSPMNTEAFF	TGTGCCAGCAGCCCGATGAACACTGAAGCTTTCTTT
TRBJ2-4	-	-	TRBV11-1	CASSSVGTHDIQYF	TGTGCCAGCAGCTCCGTCGGGACACATGATATTCAGTACTTC
TRBJ1-1	-	-	TRBV7-9	CASEGRPNTEAFF	TGTGCCAGCGAAGGACGACCGAACACTGAAGCTTTCTTT
TRBJ2-3	few	-	TRBV7-2	CATTPGVRGDTQYF	TGTGCCACTACCCCCGGGGTCCGGGGAGACACGCAGTATTTT
TRBJ1-3	-	-	TRBV12-3/TRBV12-4	CASSLETSGNTIYF	TGTGCCAGCAGTTTGGAAACCTCTGGAAACACCATATATTTT
TRBJ1-4	-	TRBD1	TRBV20-1	CSAYPYRDRDEKLFF	TGCAGTGCTTATCCCTACCGGGACAGGGACGAAAAACTGTTTTTT
TRBJ2-7	few	-	TRBV4-1	CASSQVGTRYEQYF	TGCGCCAGCAGCCAAGTAGGGACAAGATACGAGCAGTACTTC
TRBJ1-4	-	TRBD1	TRBV11-1	CASRTGPGVELFF	TGTGCCAGCAGGACAGGGCCTGGCGTGGAACTGTTTTTT